Listed below are T cell receptor beta chains from one sample, sequenced in a study of shared clonotypes between healthy human individuals. Produced via immunoSEQ multiplex PCR; TCRdb's table is partial and in-frame only. The table shows approximately 740,000 clones, with approximately 74% occurring only once. Input material: memory CD4+ T cells sorted from blood. These receptors originate from a woman aged 25 to 39 in good health. Each CDR3 is given with its conserved first and last residue. The D gene is left open where the match is weak. Some rows have no size entry. The others give once, few or many, or a class for an expanded clone.

- | TRBJ1-1 | TRBV15 | - | TGTGCCACCAGCTATCTTCAAAGCACTGAAGCTTTCTTT | CATSYLQSTEAFF
- | TRBJ2-4 | TRBV5-1 | - | TGCGCCAGCAGCTTGGAGGGGCGGCGGACCGAGTCCTTATTC | CASSLEGRRTESLF
- | TRBJ2-7 | TRBV2 | TRBD1 | TGTGCCAGTCTGGACAGGGGCCCCTACGAGCAGTACTTC | CASLDRGPYEQYF
- | TRBJ2-5 | TRBV28 | - | TGTGCCAGCCGCGAGGGACTCGAAGAGACCCAGTACTTC | CASREGLEETQYF
- | TRBJ2-7 | TRBV29-1 | TRBD1 | TGCAGCGTCCCGGGACAGGGAACTTACGAGCAGTACTTC | CSVPGQGTYEQYF
- | TRBJ2-1 | TRBV6-6 | - | TGTGCCAGCAGTTACTTCCTGGGGTGGCAGTTCTTC | CASSYFLGWQFF
- | TRBJ2-3 | TRBV7-9 | - | TGTGCCAGCAGCCCCTTCGGGGACTCATTAACTAGCACAGATACGCAGTATTTT | CASSPFGDSLTSTDTQYF
few | TRBJ2-3 | TRBV27 | - | TGTGCCAGCAGTATACGACCCCCTAGCACGGTCTCCACAGATACGCAGTATTTT | CASSIRPPSTVSTDTQYF
- | TRBJ2-2 | TRBV11-1 | TRBD1 | TGTGCCAGCAGGCGGACAGGGGTCACCGGGGAGCTGTTTTTT | CASRRTGVTGELFF
few | TRBJ1-5 | TRBV5-3 | - | TGTGCCAGAAGCTTCAAAAGAGATAAGCCCCAGCATTTT | CARSFKRDKPQHF
- | TRBJ2-3 | TRBV2 | - | TGTGCCAGCAGTGAAAACTCAGGGACCCACGGGGAGTATTTT | CASSENSGTHGEYF
- | TRBJ1-1 | TRBV5-1 | TRBD1 | TGCGCCAGCAGCTTGGTAGGGACAGTGAACACTGAAGCTTTCTTT | CASSLVGTVNTEAFF
once | TRBJ2-1 | TRBV7-9 | - | TGTGCCAGCAGCCACGGGACTCCACCCTCCAATGAGCAGTTCTTC | CASSHGTPPSNEQFF
few | TRBJ2-1 | TRBV14 | TRBD1 | TGTGCCAGCAGCCACAAACAACAGGGGTTAATTGGCAATGAGCAGTTCTTC | CASSHKQQGLIGNEQFF
- | TRBJ2-3 | TRBV19 | TRBD1 | TGTGCCAGTAGCATTGACAGGGGCGGCACAGATACGCAGTATTTT | CASSIDRGGTDTQYF
- | TRBJ1-5 | TRBV28 | - | TGTGCCAGCGGCTGGGGGACGGAGTGGAGCAATCAGCCCCAGCATTTT | CASGWGTEWSNQPQHF
- | TRBJ2-1 | TRBV7-6 | TRBD2 | TGTGCCAGCAGCTTAGACGCGGGACTAGGGTACAATGAGCAGTTCTTC | CASSLDAGLGYNEQFF
- | TRBJ2-7 | TRBV28 | - | TGTGCCTCCAGTATTCCCGAATTTAGCTCCTACGAGCAGTACTTC | CASSIPEFSSYEQYF
once | TRBJ2-7 | TRBV5-6 | - | TGTGCCAGCAGCTTGGGCAACACCTACGAGCAGTACTTC | CASSLGNTYEQYF
- | TRBJ2-2 | TRBV7-6 | TRBD2 | TGTGCCAGCAGCCGGACTAGCTTAGGGGAGCTGTTTTTT | CASSRTSLGELFF
- | TRBJ2-1 | TRBV9 | TRBD2 | TGTGCCAGCAGCGTGAAGTTAGGACTAGCGGGGTTAAATGAGCAGTTCTTC | CASSVKLGLAGLNEQFF
many | TRBJ2-2 | TRBV7-3 | - | TGTGCCAGCAGCCAGACTCTCACCGGGGAGCTGTTTTTT | CASSQTLTGELFF
once | TRBJ2-1 | TRBV10-3 | - | TGTGCCATCAGTGTTGACCCCATCTATGAGCAGTTCTTC | CAISVDPIYEQFF